This paragraph covers one TCR beta chain sequence. Only a few counts were recorded for this clone. Which antigen it targets is not known. Base qualities are not at hand, and no much larger clone is one base apart. The data are from a study of blood T cell repertoires in COVID-19 (dated by TCRdb to 2020 to 2022). Regarding the research as a whole: Collaborator samples came from the United States, Italy and Spain and covered acute and convalescent phases of COVID-19. The prospective study material was composed of cDNA or gDNA derived from T cells, B-cell-depleted T cells, or PBMCs. Subjects who had been exposed to COVID-19, were actively infected with it, or had recovered from it provided the deeply sampled blood TCRbeta repertoires that made up the dataset. A freely available public database, intended as a resource for researchers studying the immune response to SARS-CoV-2, is where the repertoires were released. Samples were obtained from the ongoing ImmuneRACE study (first 160 participants) and from some 1,200 subjects provided by 6 global collaborators. The sample metadata nearly always contained a de-identified subject ID, COVID-19 status, age in years and sex. Where available, HLA class I and class II types were taken from metadata supplied by the sample provider and were not determined by assay-based typing. Study-wide findings and limitations: How much clinical and demographic metadata was included differed by source and by participant, and the metadata was provided uncurated.

The immunoSEQ Assay, a bias-controlled multiplex PCR, was used to amplify TCRbeta CDR3 regions from genomic DNA. From the authors' description of their analysis: The number of nucleated cells in each sample was estimated from the amplification of reference gene primers within the assay. Sequence reads were collapsed and filtered to measure the absolute abundance of every unique TCRbeta CDR3 rearrangement. For each sample, productive Simpson clonality was calculated as the square root of Simpson's diversity index across productive rearrangements. TCRdb obtained this table from immuneACCESS and retained in-frame rearrangements with V and J assigned. These tables miss some clones; where compared with another copy, unresolved V genes account for less than half of the shortfall, and the remainder is unexplained. That table supplies the V and J calls and clone size; D and trimming were determined from the DNA. The sample records more than 95,000 clones, roughly 85% of which are singletons. Around 27% of the sample is in the top ten clones.

Whole blood was collected in K2EDTA tubes by collaborating institutions according to the institutions' own protocols. For TCRbeta analysis, collaborators shipped samples in one of three forms: frozen whole blood, isolated PBMCs, or DNA extracted from either of those sample types. The germline V gene provides CDR1 SGHTS and CDR2 YDEGEE. From cysteine to phenylalanine, the CDR3 is 15 amino acids long. The DNA shown is the 45-base CDR3, in frame from base 1. V drops 5 bases and J drops 3 bases, leaving 17 bases in between. The sequence was obtained from an elderly woman with acute or convalescent COVID-19. The chain joins TRBV5-8 to TRBJ1-2, with TRBD1 tentatively as D gene (6 bases match). Sequencing was carried out using peripheral blood. The CDR3 protein sequence reads: CASSYRDRQDYGYTF. The nucleotide sequence reads as follows: TGTGCCAGCAGTTATCGCGACAGGCAGGACTATGGCTACACCTTC. Here the CDR3 is joined to the reference TRBV5-8 and TRBJ1-2 genes, and the full variable domain is: EAGVTQSPTHLIKTRGQQATLRCSPISGHTSVYWYQQALGLGLQFLLWYDEGEERNRGNFPPRFSGRQFPNYSSELNVNALELEDSALYLCASSYRDRQDYGYTFGSGTRLTVV.